Listed below are T cell receptor beta chains from one sample, sequenced in a study of cytomegalovirus exposure and HLA in healthy donors. Sequencing was performed with immunoSEQ multiplex PCR; in TCRdb, only in-frame clones are kept and a portion is missing. The profile shows 100,000 or so clones, more than 70% of them singletons. Sequencing input: PBMCs. The receptors derive from a man aged 25-45 years in good health and CMV-seronegative. The CDR3 runs from the conserved cysteine through the conserved F or W. The order of the fields is clone size, D gene, V gene, J gene, CDR3 protein, CDR3 DNA. D genes are given only for firm matches. Some rows have no size entry. The others give once, few or many, or a class for an expanded clone.

NA	TRBD1	TRBV6-6	TRBJ1-1	CASNARGRTEAFF	TGTGCCAGCAATGCCAGGGGGCGGACTGAAGCTTTCTTT
NA	NA	TRBV11-2	TRBJ1-2	CASSLDRLTNYGYTF	TGTGCCAGCAGCTTAGACAGGTTAACGAACTATGGCTACACCTTC
NA	TRBD2	TRBV27	TRBJ2-1	CASSFLRGSGKRGNEQFF	TGTGCCAGCAGTTTCCTGCGGGGGAGCGGGAAACGTGGCAATGAGCAGTTCTTC
NA	TRBD2	TRBV27	TRBJ2-1	CASSRIAGGFNEQFF	TGTGCCAGCAGCCGTATAGCGGGAGGATTCAATGAGCAGTTCTTC
NA	TRBD2	TRBV4-3	TRBJ2-3	CASSQAPSTSGRPTDTQYF	TGCGCCAGCAGCCAAGCTCCCTCTACTAGCGGGAGGCCGACAGATACGCAGTATTTT
NA	NA	TRBV5-4	TRBJ1-4	CASSLGQGYNEKLFF	TGTGCCAGCAGCTTGGGGCAGGGATACAATGAAAAACTGTTTTTT
NA	NA	TRBV4-1	TRBJ2-2	CASSQYEWGVGGELFF	TGCGCCAGCAGCCAATACGAATGGGGGGTAGGCGGGGAGCTGTTTTTT
NA	NA	TRBV30	TRBJ2-2	CAWSHSMRELFF	TGTGCCTGGAGTCACAGTATGAGGGAGCTGTTTTTT
NA	TRBD1	TRBV2	TRBJ1-2	CASSRTDRGLGYTF	TGTGCCAGCAGTAGAACGGACAGGGGGCTCGGCTACACCTTC
few	TRBD2	TRBV28	TRBJ2-2	CASRPGSGDAGELFF	TGTGCCAGCAGGCCCGGGAGCGGGGACGCCGGGGAGCTGTTTTTT
NA	TRBD2	TRBV6-6	TRBJ2-2	CASSYSKREIPGELFF	TGTGCCAGCAGTTACTCAAAGCGGGAGATTCCCGGGGAGCTGTTTTTT
few	NA	TRBV27	TRBJ2-7	CASSLQGKHYEQYF	TGTGCCAGCAGTTTACAGGGAAAGCACTACGAGCAGTACTTC
NA	TRBD2	TRBV10-3	TRBJ2-3	CAIRSLAGLRDTQYF	TGTGCCATCAGGAGTCTAGCGGGATTGCGAGATACGCAGTATTTT
NA	NA	TRBV6-1	TRBJ1-1	CASRARGGRATEAFF	TGTGCCAGCAGAGCGCGGGGGGGTCGAGCCACTGAAGCTTTCTTT
NA	TRBD2	TRBV19	TRBJ2-1	CASSRPDLPTSGGKVYNEQFF	TGTGCCAGTAGCCGACCGGACCTTCCTACTAGCGGGGGTAAAGTCTACAATGAGCAGTTCTTC
NA	NA	TRBV14	TRBJ2-7	CASSQPGSSYEQYF	TGTGCCAGCAGCCAACCCGGGAGTAGCTACGAGCAGTACTTC
NA	TRBD2	TRBV15	TRBJ2-1	CATSRGAGVRQFF	TGTGCCACCAGCAGAGGAGCGGGAGTAAGGCAGTTCTTC
NA	TRBD2	TRBV28	TRBJ2-5	CASGTGGIQETQYF	TGTGCCAGCGGAACGGGAGGGATACAAGAGACCCAGTACTTC
few	NA	TRBV29-1	TRBJ2-7	CSVEASRFEQYF	TGCAGCGTTGAAGCCTCTAGGTTCGAGCAGTACTTC
NA	NA	TRBV4-1	TRBJ2-3	CASSQGAEYTDTQYF	TGCGCCAGCAGCCAAGGAGCTGAATACACAGATACGCAGTATTTT
NA	TRBD1	TRBV5-8	TRBJ1-2	CASSLGQGNYGYTF	TGTGCCAGCAGCTTGGGACAGGGGAACTATGGCTACACCTTC
NA	NA	TRBV29-1	TRBJ1-2	CSVEARSGYGYTF	TGCAGCGTTGAAGCCAGGTCCGGCTATGGCTACACCTTC
NA	TRBD1	TRBV11-2	TRBJ1-2	CASSSITPTSDRGRHGYTF	TGTGCCAGCAGCTCTATAACCCCTACCTCGGACAGGGGACGGCATGGCTACACCTTC
NA	NA	TRBV9	TRBJ1-4	CASSIEPWGNEKLFF	TGTGCCAGCAGCATAGAACCGTGGGGCAATGAAAAACTGTTTTTT
NA	NA	TRBV2	TRBJ1-2	CASSESGAEGYTF	TGTGCCAGCAGTGAATCTGGGGCTGAGGGCTACACCTTC
NA	NA	TRBV6-5	TRBJ1-6	CASSILEGNSPLHF	TGTGCCAGCAGTATACTTGAGGGTAATTCACCCCTCCACTTT
NA	NA	TRBV9	TRBJ2-5	CASSVGGGGETQYF	TGTGCCAGCAGCGTAGGGGGTGGAGGGGAGACCCAGTACTTC
NA	NA	TRBV7-2	TRBJ2-5	CASSFGAKETQYF	TGTGCCAGCAGCTTTGGGGCAAAAGAGACCCAGTACTTC
NA	NA	TRBV6-1	TRBJ1-2	CASSGRVAGYTF	TGTGCCAGCAGTGGCAGGGTCGCCGGCTACACCTTC
NA	TRBD2	TRBV30	TRBJ2-5	CAWTRTSIQETQYF	TGTGCCTGGACCAGGACTAGTATTCAAGAGACCCAGTACTTC
NA	NA	TRBV12-5	TRBJ1-4	CASGLASVLKGGATNEKLFF	TGTGCTAGTGGTTTGGCGTCCGTCCTAAAAGGGGGGGCAACTAATGAAAAACTGTTTTTT
once	TRBD2	TRBV10-3	TRBJ2-5	CAISDPGGPGETQYF	TGTGCCATCAGTGACCCGGGGGGGCCGGGAGAGACCCAGTACTTC
NA	TRBD1	TRBV30	TRBJ1-5	CAWRDRENQPQHF	TGTGCCTGGCGGGACAGGGAGAATCAGCCCCAGCATTTT
NA	TRBD1	TRBV28	TRBJ2-7	CASSGGTGGAYEQYF	TGTGCCAGCAGTGGCGGGACAGGGGGCGCGTACGAGCAGTACTTC
NA	NA	TRBV13	TRBJ2-1	CASSLRLLNEQFF	TGTGCCAGCAGCTTACGTCTTCTAAATGAGCAGTTCTTC
NA	TRBD1	TRBV27	TRBJ2-1	CASSLTGGHWREQFF	TGTGCCAGCAGTTTGACAGGGGGTCATTGGAGGGAGCAGTTCTTC
NA	NA	TRBV6-6	TRBJ2-3	CASVWGGAADTQYF	TGTGCCAGCGTATGGGGGGGCGCCGCAGATACGCAGTATTTT
NA	NA	TRBV20-1	TRBJ2-7	CSARDTTEQYF	TGCAGTGCTAGAGATACTACGGAGCAGTACTTC
NA	TRBD2	TRBV25-1	TRBJ2-7	CASSDPRLAGSAYEQYF	TGTGCCAGCAGTGACCCCCGACTAGCGGGGTCAGCCTACGAGCAGTACTTC
NA	TRBD2	TRBV30	TRBJ2-2	CAWSVVTSGRVDNTGELFF	TGTGCCTGGAGTGTGGTGACTAGCGGGAGGGTAGACAACACCGGGGAGCTGTTTTTT